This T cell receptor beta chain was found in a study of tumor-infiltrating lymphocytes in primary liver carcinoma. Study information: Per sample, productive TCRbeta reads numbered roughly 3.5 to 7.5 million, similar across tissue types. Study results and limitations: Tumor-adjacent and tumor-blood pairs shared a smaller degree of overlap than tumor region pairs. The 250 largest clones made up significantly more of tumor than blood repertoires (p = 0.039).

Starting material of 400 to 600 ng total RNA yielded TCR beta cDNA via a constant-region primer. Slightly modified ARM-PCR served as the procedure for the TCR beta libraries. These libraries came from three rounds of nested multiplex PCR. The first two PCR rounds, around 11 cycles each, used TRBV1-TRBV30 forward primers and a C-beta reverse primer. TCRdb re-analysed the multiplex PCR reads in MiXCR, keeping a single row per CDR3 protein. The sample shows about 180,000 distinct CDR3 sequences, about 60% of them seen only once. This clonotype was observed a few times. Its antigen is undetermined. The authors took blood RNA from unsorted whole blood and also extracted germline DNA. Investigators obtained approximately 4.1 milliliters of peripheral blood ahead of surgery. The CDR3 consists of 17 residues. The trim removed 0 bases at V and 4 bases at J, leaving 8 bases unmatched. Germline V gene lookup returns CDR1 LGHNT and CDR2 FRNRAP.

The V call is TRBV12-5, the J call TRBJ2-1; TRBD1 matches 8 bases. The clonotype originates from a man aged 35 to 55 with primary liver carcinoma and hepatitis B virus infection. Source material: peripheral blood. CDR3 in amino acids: CASGLVLDRGVYNEQFF. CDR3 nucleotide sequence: TGTGCTAGTGGTTTGGTTTTAGACAGGGGTGTTTACAATGAGCAGTTCTTC.